This T cell receptor (beta chain) was obtained from a study of blood T cell repertoires in COVID-19. Overall study: COVID-19 samples collected from the United States, Italy and Spain covered acute and convalescent phases. PBMCs, B-cell-depleted T cells, or T cells were the source of the cDNA or gDNA that made up the material.

Seattle cases were enrolled at active infection and followed longitudinally. Authors' methods: Estimation of nucleated cell counts relied on the amplification of reference gene primers. Clones were sequenced by immunoSEQ multiplex PCR, and TCRdb holds only the in-frame ones, with some missing. That table furnishes V, J and clone size, whereas the DNA furnished D and trimming. The repertoire holds fewer than 350,000 clones, roughly 90% seen once, with over 9.5% in the top ten. CDR3 size: 15 residues. The germline V gene encodes CDR1 SGHNT and CDR2 YYREEE (reference sequence). The V segment lost 4 bases and the J segment 1 base; nucleotides outside the gene matches: 5.

The chain employs TRBV5-4 and TRBJ2-7; 10 bases are a match to TRBD1. Sequencing was done on a sample of peripheral blood. This clonotype was sampled from a woman in her twenties or thirties with COVID-19, enrolled during active disease. The CDR3 DNA sequence: TGTGCCAGCAGCCCGGACAGGGGGGGTTCCTACGAGCAGTACTTC. Its protein is CASSPDRGGSYEQYF. The variable domain in full, with the rest retrieved from reference TRBV5-4 and TRBJ2-7, is ETGVTQSPTHLIKTRGQQVTLRCSSQSGHNTVSWYQQALGQGPQFIFQYYREEENGRGNFPPRFSGLQFPNYSSELNVNALELDDSALYLCASSPDRGGSYEQYFGPGTRLTVT.